This T cell receptor (beta chain) was identified in a study of identifying expanded T cells in peripheral blood. Healthy donors had no documented immune events, such as infections, while sampled. V was trimmed by 0 bases and J by 0 bases, leaving 4 bases between them. CDR1 and CDR2 from the germline V gene are MNHEY and SVGAGI. The CDR3 covers 14 residues. TCRdb's table, derived via immunoSEQ multiplex PCR, lists solely in-frame clones and lacks some. The sample holds around 120,000 clones, 80% to 90% seen once. V is TRBV6-5 and J is TRBJ2-3; D not certain. Source material: blood. The sequence was collected from a person aged 18 to 75 in good health. The CDR3 reads CASSYSVSTDTQYF. CDR3 nucleotide sequence: TGTGCCAGCAGTTACTCGGTTAGCACAGATACGCAGTATTTT.